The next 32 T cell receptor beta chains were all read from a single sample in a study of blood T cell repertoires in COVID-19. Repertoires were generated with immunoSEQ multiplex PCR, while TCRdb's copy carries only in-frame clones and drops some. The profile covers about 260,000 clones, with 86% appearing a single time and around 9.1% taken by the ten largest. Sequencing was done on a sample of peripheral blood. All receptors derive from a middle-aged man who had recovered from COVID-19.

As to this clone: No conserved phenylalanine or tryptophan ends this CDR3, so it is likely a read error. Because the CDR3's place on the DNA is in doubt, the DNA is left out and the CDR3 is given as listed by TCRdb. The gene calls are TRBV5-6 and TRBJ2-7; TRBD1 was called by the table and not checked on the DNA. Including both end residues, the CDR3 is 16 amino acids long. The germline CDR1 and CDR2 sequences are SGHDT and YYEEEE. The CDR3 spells CASSLDRQGPYFGPSL.

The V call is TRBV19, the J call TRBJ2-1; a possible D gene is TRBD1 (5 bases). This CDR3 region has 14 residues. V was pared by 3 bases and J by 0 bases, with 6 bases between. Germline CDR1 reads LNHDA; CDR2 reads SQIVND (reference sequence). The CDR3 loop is CASSITGSYNEQFF. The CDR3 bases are TGTGCCAGTAGTATTACAGGCTCCTACAATGAGCAGTTCTTC.

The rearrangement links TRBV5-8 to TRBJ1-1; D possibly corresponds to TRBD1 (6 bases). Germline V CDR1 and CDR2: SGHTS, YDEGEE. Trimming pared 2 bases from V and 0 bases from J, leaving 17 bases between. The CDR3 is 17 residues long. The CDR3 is CASSLHRVLTMNTEAFF. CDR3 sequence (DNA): TGTGCCAGCAGCTTACACAGGGTCCTAACGATGAACACTGAAGCTTTCTTT.

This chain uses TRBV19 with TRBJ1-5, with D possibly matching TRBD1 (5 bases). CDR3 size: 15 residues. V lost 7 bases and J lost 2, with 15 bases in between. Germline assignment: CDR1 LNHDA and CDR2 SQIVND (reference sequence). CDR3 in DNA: TGTGCCAGTAATGGGGGGACCTACGGCAATCAGCCCCAGCATTTT. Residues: CASNGGTYGNQPQHF.

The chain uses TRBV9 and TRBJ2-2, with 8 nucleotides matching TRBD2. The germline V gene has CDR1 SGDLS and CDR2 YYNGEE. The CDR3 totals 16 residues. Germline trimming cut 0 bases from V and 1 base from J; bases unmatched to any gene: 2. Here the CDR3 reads CASSVEAGGNTGELFF. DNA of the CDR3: TGTGCCAGCAGCGTAGAGGCGGGGGGGAACACCGGGGAGCTGTTTTTT. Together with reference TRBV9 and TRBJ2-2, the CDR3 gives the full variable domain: DSGVTQTPKHLITATGQRVTLRCSPRSGDLSVYWYQQSLDQGLQFLIQYYNGEERAKGNILERFSAQQFPDLHSELNLSSLELGDSALYFCASSVEAGGNTGELFFGEGSRLTVL.

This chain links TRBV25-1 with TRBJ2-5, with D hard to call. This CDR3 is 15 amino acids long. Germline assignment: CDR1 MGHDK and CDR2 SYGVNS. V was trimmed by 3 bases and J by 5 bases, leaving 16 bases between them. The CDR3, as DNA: TGTGCCAGCAGTGACCCTAGGAGAGCCCTTGAGACCCAGTACTTC. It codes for CASSDPRRALETQYF.

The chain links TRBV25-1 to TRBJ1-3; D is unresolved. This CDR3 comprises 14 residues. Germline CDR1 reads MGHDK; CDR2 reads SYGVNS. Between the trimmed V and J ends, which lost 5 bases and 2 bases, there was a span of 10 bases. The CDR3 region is CASSRVGTGNTIYF. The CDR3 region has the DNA TGTGCCAGCAGTCGGGTCGGGACTGGAAACACCATATATTTT.

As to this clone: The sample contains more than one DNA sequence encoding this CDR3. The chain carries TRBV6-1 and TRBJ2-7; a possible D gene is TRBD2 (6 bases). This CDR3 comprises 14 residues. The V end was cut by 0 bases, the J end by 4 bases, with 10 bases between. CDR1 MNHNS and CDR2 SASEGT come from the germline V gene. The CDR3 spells CASSEAGGEYEQYF. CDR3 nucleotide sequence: TGTGCCAGCAGTGAAGCAGGAGGGGAGTACGAGCAGTACTTC.

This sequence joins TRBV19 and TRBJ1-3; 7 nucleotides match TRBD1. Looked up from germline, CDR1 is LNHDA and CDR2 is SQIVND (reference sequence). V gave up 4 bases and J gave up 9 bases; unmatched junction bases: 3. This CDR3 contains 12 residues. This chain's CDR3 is CASSTDRTTIYF. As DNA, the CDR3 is TGTGCCAGTAGTACGGACAGGACCACCATATATTTT.

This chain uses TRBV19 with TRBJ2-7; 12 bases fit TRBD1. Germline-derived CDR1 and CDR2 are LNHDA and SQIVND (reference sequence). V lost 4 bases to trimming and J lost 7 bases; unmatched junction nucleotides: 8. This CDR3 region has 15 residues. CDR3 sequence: CASSNPGQGAGEQYF. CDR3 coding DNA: TGTGCCAGTAGTAATCCGGGACAGGGGGCTGGTGAGCAGTACTTC.

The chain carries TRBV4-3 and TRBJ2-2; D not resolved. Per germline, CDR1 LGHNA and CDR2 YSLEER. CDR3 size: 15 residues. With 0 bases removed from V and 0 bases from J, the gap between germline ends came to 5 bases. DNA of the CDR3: TGCGCCAGCAGCCAAGAAGGAGCGAACACCGGGGAGCTGTTTTTT. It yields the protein CASSQEGANTGELFF.

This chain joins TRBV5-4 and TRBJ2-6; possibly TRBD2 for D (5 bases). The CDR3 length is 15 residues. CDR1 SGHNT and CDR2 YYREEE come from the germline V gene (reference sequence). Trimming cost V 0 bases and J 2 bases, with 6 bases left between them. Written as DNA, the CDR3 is TGTGCCAGCAGCTTGGCCGGGGCTGGGGCCAACGTCCTGACTTTC. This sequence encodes CASSLAGAGANVLTF.

The CDR3: CASSVSAGGHHTDTQYF. The DNA for the CDR3 is TGTGCCAGCAGCGTAAGTGCGGGGGGTCACCACACAGATACGCAGTATTTT. The rearrangement links TRBV9 to TRBJ2-3, with 8 nucleotides matching TRBD2. There are 17 residues in the CDR3. Germline assignment: CDR1 SGDLS and CDR2 YYNGEE. Trimming removed 1 base from V and 2 bases from J; junction bases left unmatched: 9.

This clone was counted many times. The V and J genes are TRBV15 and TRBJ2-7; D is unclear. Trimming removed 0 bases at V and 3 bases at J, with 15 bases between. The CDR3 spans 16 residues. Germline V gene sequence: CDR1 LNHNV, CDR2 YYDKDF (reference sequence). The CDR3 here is CATSRDQGSRGYEQYF. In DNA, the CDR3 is TGTGCCACCAGCAGAGATCAAGGTAGTAGAGGCTACGAGCAGTACTTC. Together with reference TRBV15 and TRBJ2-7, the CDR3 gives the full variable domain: DAMVIQNPRYQVTQFGKPVTLSCSQTLNHNVMYWYQQKSSQAPKLLFHYYDKDFNNEADTPDNFQSRRPNTSFCFLDIRSPGLGDTAMYLCATSRDQGSRGYEQYFGPGTRLTVT.

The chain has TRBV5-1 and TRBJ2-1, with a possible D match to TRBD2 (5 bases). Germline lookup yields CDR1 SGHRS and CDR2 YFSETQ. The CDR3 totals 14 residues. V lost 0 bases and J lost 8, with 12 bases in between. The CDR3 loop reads CASSLAGDSDEQFF. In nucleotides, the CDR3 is TGCGCCAGCAGCTTGGCCGGGGATTCTGATGAGCAGTTCTTC.

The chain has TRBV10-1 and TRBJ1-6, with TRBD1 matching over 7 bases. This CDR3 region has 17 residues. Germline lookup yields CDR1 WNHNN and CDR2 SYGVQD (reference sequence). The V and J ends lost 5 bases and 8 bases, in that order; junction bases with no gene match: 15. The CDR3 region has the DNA TGCGCCAGCAGTTCGAACCGGGACAGAAAGGTAGATTCACCCCTCCACTTT. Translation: CASSSNRDRKVDSPLHF.

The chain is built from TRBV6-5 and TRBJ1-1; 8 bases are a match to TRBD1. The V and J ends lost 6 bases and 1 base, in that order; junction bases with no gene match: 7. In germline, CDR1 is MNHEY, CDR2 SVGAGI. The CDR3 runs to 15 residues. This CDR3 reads CASSSDRGGNTEAFF. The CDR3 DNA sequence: TGTGCCAGCAGCTCCGACAGGGGAGGGAACACTGAAGCTTTCTTT.

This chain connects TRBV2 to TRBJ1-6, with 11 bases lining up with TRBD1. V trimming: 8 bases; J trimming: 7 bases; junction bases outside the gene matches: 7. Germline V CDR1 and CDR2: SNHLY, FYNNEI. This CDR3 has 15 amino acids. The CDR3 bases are TGTGCCAGCGGGAGGGGGACAGGGGGGAATTCACCCCTCCACTTT. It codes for CASGRGTGGNSPLHF.

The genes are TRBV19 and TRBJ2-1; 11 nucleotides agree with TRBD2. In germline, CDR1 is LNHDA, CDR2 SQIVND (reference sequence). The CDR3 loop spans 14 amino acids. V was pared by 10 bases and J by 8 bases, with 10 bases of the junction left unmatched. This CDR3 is CATNTLAGGYEQFF. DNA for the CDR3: TGTGCCACCAATACCCTAGCGGGAGGCTATGAGCAGTTCTTC.

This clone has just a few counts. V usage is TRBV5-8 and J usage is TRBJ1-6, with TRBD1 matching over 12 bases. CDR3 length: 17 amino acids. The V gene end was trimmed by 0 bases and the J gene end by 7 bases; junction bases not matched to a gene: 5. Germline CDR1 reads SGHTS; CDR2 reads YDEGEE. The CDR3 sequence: CASSLVRDRGRNSPLHF. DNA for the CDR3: TGTGCCAGCAGCTTGGTGCGGGACAGGGGGCGGAATTCACCCCTCCACTTT.

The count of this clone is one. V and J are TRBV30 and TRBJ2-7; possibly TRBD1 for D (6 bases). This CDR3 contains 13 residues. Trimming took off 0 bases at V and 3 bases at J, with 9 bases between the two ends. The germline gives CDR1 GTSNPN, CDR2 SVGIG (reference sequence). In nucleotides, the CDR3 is TGTGCCTGGAGTGTGGGGGCCATCTACGAGCAGTACTTC. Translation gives CAWSVGAIYEQYF.

The CDR3 sequence: CASSLPNSGTGTPRVPNTEAFF. The CDR3 coding sequence is TGTGCCAGCAGCCTACCCAATTCCGGGACAGGGACACCTCGGGTCCCGAACACTGAAGCTTTCTTT. This chain uses TRBV12-1 with TRBJ1-1; the D segment call TRBD1 is taken from the table without a DNA check. TRBV12-1 is marked as a pseudogene. This CDR3 comprises 22 residues.

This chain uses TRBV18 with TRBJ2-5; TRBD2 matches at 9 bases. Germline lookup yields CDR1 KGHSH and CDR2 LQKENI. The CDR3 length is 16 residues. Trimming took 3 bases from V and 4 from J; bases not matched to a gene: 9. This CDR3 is CASSPPLAGARETQYF. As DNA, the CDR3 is TGTGCCAGCTCACCCCCTTTAGCGGGGGCTAGAGAGACCCAGTACTTC.

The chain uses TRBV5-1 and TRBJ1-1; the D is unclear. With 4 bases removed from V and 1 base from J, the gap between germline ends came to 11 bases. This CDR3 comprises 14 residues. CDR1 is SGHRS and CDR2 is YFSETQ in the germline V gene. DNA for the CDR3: TGCGCCAGCAGCCGCGGGTCCCGGAACACTGAAGCTTTCTTT. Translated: CASSRGSRNTEAFF.

CDR3 nucleotide sequence: TGCAGCGGAGGGGCTGGCGGGATCACAGATACGCAGTATTTT. Protein product: CSGGAGGITDTQYF. This rearrangement joins TRBV29-1 to TRBJ2-3; possibly TRBD2 for D (6 bases). From germline, CDR1 is SQVTM and CDR2 ANQGSEA. Trimming cost V 7 bases and J 2 bases, with 16 bases left between them. This CDR3 comprises 14 residues.

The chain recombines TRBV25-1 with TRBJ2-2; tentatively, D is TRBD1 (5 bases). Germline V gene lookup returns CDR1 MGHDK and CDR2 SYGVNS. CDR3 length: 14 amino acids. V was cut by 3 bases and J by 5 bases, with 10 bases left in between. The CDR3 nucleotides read TGTGCCAGCAGTGATGACAGAGTAACCGGGGAGCTGTTTTTT. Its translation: CASSDDRVTGELFF. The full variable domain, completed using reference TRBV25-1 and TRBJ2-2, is EADIYQTPRYLVIGTGKKITLECSQTMGHDKMYWYQQDPGMELHLIHYSYGVNSTEKGDLSSESTVSRIRTEHFPLTLESARPSHTSQYLCASSDDRVTGELFFGEGSRLTVL.

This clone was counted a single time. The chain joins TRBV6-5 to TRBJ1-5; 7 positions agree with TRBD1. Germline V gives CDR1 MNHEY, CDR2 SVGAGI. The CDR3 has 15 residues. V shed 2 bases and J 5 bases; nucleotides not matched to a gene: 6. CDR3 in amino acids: CASSYPGQVHQPQHF. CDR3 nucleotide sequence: TGTGCCAGCAGTTACCCCGGACAGGTTCATCAGCCCCAGCATTTT.

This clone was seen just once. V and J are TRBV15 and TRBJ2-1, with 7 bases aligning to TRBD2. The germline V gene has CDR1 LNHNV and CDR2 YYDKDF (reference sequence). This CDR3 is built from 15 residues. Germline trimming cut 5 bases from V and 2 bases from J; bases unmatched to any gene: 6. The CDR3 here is CATSAEAGTYNEQFF. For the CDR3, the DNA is TGTGCCACCAGCGCGGAAGCGGGAACCTACAATGAGCAGTTCTTC. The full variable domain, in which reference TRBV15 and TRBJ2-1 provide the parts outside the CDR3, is DAMVIQNPRYQVTQFGKPVTLSCSQTLNHNVMYWYQQKSSQAPKLLFHYYDKDFNNEADTPDNFQSRRPNTSFCFLDIRSPGLGDTAMYLCATSAEAGTYNEQFFGPGTRLTVL.

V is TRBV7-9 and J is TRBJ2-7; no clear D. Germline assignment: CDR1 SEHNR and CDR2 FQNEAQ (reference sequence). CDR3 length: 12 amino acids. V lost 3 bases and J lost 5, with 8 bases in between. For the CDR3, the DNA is TGTGCCAGCAGCTTGGGTCGGGACGAGCAGTACTTC. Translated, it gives CASSLGRDEQYF.

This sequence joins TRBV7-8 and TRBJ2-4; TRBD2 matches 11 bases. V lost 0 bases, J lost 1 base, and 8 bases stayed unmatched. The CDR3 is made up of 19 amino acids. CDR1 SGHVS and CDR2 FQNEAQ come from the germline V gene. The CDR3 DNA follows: TGTGCCAGCAGCTTAGCGGGTAGCGGGGGGGTTGGTGCCAAAAACATTCAGTACTTC. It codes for CASSLAGSGGVGAKNIQYF.

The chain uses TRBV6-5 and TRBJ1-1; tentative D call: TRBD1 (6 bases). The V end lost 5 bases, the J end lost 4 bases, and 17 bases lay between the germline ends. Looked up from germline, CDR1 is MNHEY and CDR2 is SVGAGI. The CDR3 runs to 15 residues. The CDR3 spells CASSKITGLGTEAFF. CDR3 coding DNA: TGTGCCAGCAGTAAAATAACAGGGTTGGGCACTGAAGCTTTCTTT.

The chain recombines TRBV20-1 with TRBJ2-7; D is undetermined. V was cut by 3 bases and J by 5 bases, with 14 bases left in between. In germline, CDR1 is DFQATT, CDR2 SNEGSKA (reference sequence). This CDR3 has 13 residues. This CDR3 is CSASAYPGDEQYF. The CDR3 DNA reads TGCAGTGCTAGTGCCTACCCAGGTGACGAGCAGTACTTC.